The source of this T cell receptor beta chain is a study of T cells in Graves' hyperthyroidism and ophthalmopathy. The source material, RNA transcripts, was used to amplify TCR beta CDR3 regions. First-round RT-PCR of the TCR CDR3 relied on the HTBI primer set. One entry per CDR3 protein results from TCRdb running MiXCR on the multiplex PCR reads. The sample contains fewer than 850,000 distinct CDR3 sequences, roughly 17% of which appear only once. CDR3 length: 15 residues. V dropped 6 bases and J dropped 1; count of bases not matched to a gene: 4. CDR1 and CDR2 from the germline V gene are MGHDK and SYGVNS.

This TCR was recovered from a man over 45 with Graves' hyperthyroidism. The sample consisted of blood. V usage is TRBV25-1 and J usage is TRBJ2-1; 9 bases are shared with TRBD2. CDR3 amino acids: CASRISGRSYNEQFF. The CDR3 bases are TGTGCCAGCAGGATTAGCGGGAGATCCTACAATGAGCAGTTCTTC.